This T cell receptor beta chain was documented in a study of regulatory T cells in long-lasting Graves disease. Time point defined: newly diagnosed GD, antithyroid drugs for less than 3 months. The authors made the TCR library using RNA they extracted from PBMCs. Construction of TCR beta libraries relied on iRepertoire HTBI primers and on Arm-PCR targeting CDR3 regions. One entry per CDR3 protein, called by TCRdb with MiXCR from the multiplex PCR reads. This table holds 400,000 to 550,000 distinct CDR3 sequences, more than 13% found once. After removal of 3 bases from V and 1 base from J, the junction contained 4 bases not matched to a gene. The germline V gene encodes CDR1 SGHAT and CDR2 FQNNGV. This CDR3 is built from 15 residues. This clonotype occurred many times. Antigen specificity is unknown. Study-wide points: Investigators studied peripheral blood only, not thyroid tissue.

These data are also associated with another study on T cells in Graves' hyperthyroidism and ophthalmopathy.

Sequencing was performed on peripheral blood mononuclear cells (PBMCs), taken at new diagnosis, from a patient treated with antithyroid drugs. The TCR sequence derives from a woman aged 25 to 45 with Graves disease. The rearrangement joins TRBV11-2 to TRBJ2-5; TRBD2 aligns across 8 bases. CDR3 in amino acids: CASSFLAGPQETQYF. In DNA, the CDR3 is TGTGCCAGCAGCTTTCTAGCGGGCCCCCAAGAGACCCAGTACTTC.